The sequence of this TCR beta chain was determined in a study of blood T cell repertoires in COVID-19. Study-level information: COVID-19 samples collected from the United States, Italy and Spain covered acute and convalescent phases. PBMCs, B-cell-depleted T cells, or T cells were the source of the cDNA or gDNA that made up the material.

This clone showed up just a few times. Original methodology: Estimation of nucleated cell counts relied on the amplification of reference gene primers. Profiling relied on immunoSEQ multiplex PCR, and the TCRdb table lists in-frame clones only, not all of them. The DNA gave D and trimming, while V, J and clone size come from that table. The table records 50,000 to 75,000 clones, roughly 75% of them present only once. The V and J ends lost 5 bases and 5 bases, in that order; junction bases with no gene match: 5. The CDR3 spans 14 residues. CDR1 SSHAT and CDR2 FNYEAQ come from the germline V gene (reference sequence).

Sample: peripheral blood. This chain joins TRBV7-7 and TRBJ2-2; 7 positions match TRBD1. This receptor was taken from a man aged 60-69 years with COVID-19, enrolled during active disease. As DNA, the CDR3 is TGTGCCAGCAGCGCGACCAGGGGGACCGGGGAGCTGTTTTTT. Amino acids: CASSATRGTGELFF.